This TCR beta chain is from a study of cytomegalovirus exposure and HLA in healthy donors (dated by TCRdb to about 2017). In the study overall: An earlier analysis of approximately 600 of the donors reported more than 250 Gb of sequence data and 100 million to 140 million unique TCR beta sequences from roughly 200 million T cells. Around 330 gigabases of sequencing data and 70 million to 95 million unique TCR sequences made up an early release that covered roughly 670 HLA-typed donors. The genetic ancestry cluster associated with self-reported Caucasian donors included approximately 85% of the roughly 400 genotyped donors. The aim of the study was to test whether cataloging public T cell receptors could identify signatures of past pathogen exposure. The study used immunosequencing to profile the T cell repertoires of several hundred subjects and linked those repertoires to cytomegalovirus serostatus. Along with the roughly 700-subject first cohort, a separate validation cohort of over a hundred different subjects was used. High-throughput TCR immunosequencing, statistical association of individual TCRs with disease status, and machine learning were combined to predict cytomegalovirus infection status. A later analysis re-analyzed previously published TCR beta repertoires from 550 to 700 donors and added high-resolution HLA genotyping to study TCR occurrence patterns. The later analysis used no new phenotypic data to find candidate immune exposures, relying instead on TCR beta sequences and their occurrence across donors. An earlier analysis of 500 to 750 of the donors applied high-throughput TCR beta sequencing to assess whether each TCR beta V gene segment acted as functional or pseudogenic. Donor age, sex, ethnicity and CMV serostatus were compiled together with the repertoire data. Genome-wide SNP genotypes for about 65% of the 666 donors were used in a later genetic analysis, which treated that subset as a discovery cohort. All discovery cohort repertoires had been generated on a single sequencing platform. HLA typing covered class I and class II loci at four-digit resolution. The number of donors typed differed by locus, with 629-630 for A, B, C, DRB1 and DQB1, 522 for DQA1, nearly 610 for DPA1, and over 400 for DPB1. Four to six DR-DQ haplotypes were handled as single units for association and clustering, since linkage in the cohort was strong. On average, around 200,000 unique TCR beta nucleotide sequences were sequenced per donor among about 400 genotyped donors of the cohort, with roughly 18% of those sequences being non-productive.

In total, just over 650 healthy bone marrow donors made up the cohort. At the time of sampling, every cohort member was nominally healthy, though immune exposures that went unrecorded were likely present. The donor was CMV seropositive and was included in the group of around 300 seropositive cohort members. Each donor provided a peripheral blood sample, and peripheral blood mononuclear cells were used for TCR beta sequencing. Genomic DNA extraction from the blood cell samples was performed with the Qiagen DNeasy Blood Extraction Kit. Details on this clone: No cognate antigen has been identified for it. No base quality information exists; no much larger clone differs at one position. The sample has other DNA sequences that encode this CDR3 too.

The library was made by the immunoSEQ multiplex PCR assay. A mixture of 60 forward primers for TCR Vbeta segments and 13 reverse primers for TCR Jbeta segments was used in the multiplex PCR. Amplification of the CDR3 region of rearranged TCR beta genes was performed with a multiplex PCR assay on genomic DNA. On the Illumina HiSeq System, the amplified TCR beta libraries were sequenced as 87-base-pair reads. The authors' analysis ran thus. In a later analysis, tens of millions of unique TCR beta chains were counted across the roughly 610 repertoires, and about 10 million of these chains were shared by at least two donors. Raw reads were error-corrected and collapsed into unique sequences with a nearest-neighbor algorithm that merged closely related sequences to remove PCR and sequencing errors. To assign V, D and J gene segments, CDR3 sequences were aligned to IMGT reference sequences. For a sequence to be retained, a match of at least six nucleotides was required to both a V gene segment and a J gene segment. Rearrangements were called productive when the CDR3 lacked stop codons and stayed in frame with V and J; all others were non-productive. CDR3 was defined by IMGT convention, running from the second conserved V-encoded cysteine to the conserved J-encoded phenylalanine. The earlier analysis of about 530 of the donors excluded any sequence lacking an unambiguous match to a single V gene segment. An earlier analysis of almost 600 of the donors classified V segments as functional when productive rearrangements were above 56.7% and as segregating when the standard deviation between donors was above 5%. A statistical classification framework was built for diagnosing cytomegalovirus status from the catalog of TCR beta chain sequences. A later analysis assigned V and J genes by comparing TCR nucleotide sequences with IMGT/GENE-DB human TR gene sequences. In a later analysis, CDR3 sequences and most-parsimonious VDJ recombination scenarios were assigned using the TCRdist pipeline. In a later analysis, each TCR beta chain was defined by its CDR3 amino acid sequence together with its V-gene family, and reads without a unique V-gene family were excluded. In a later analysis, around 600 highly shared, low-generation-probability nucleotide sequences were removed to address suspected cross-contamination and a sequencing artifact. For each public chain, a later analysis derived a clonal expansion index from normalized ranks of inferred template counts within each repertoire. In a later analysis, generation probabilities were computed with a VDJ recombination model fitted to out-of-frame rearrangements, and the resulting probabilities were checked against IGoR. In a later analysis, TCR-TCR, TCR-HLA and TCR-CMV co-occurrence was scored with hypergeometric tests, and a repertoire-size bias correction was applied to TCR pairs. A later analysis estimated false discovery rates by permuting HLA or CMV assignments 20 times. A later analysis grouped co-occurring TCRs with DBSCAN, adding TCRdist sequence similarity when clustering within HLA-allele-positive subsets. Repertoires with fewer than 30,000 or more than 120,000 public chains, plus five repertoires with anomalous nucleotide sharing, were excluded from co-occurrence clustering. The clones in this table, taken by TCRdb from immuneACCESS, are in-frame only. Not every clone is retained; where verified, under half of the shortfall comes from an unresolved V gene, and the cause of the rest is unknown. V and J calls plus clone size are reproduced from that table; the DNA served to infer D and trimming. This sample gives some 150,000 clones in total; approximately 79% of them show up just once. The ten biggest clones cover roughly 6.7% of the sample.

Results the study describes overall, beyond this receptor: Most TCR sequences were seen in very few donors, while some public TCRs were found in many individuals. Several of the top co-occurrence clusters appeared to be linked to parvovirus B19, influenza, CMV and Epstein-Barr virus, according to a later analysis. A later genetic analysis reported fewer N-insertions in productive TCRs among donors in an Asian-associated ancestry cluster than the roughly 690-donor mean. Because counts were too low, more than 15 rarely observed V segments, including chromosome 9 orphons, were excluded from the earlier analysis of roughly 580 of the donors. Only TCR beta chains were sequenced in this cohort, and the absence of alpha or paired-chain data limited detectable features. HLA typing was unavailable for some donors at each locus, so association tests used only the typed subset. In a later analysis, most CMV-associated TCR beta chains were found to appear HLA-restricted, with HLA associations seemingly driven largely by CMV exposure. Linkage disequilibrium might explain the correlated functional status among segregating V segments, but an unknown experimental factor could not be ruled out. Some IMGT-functional V segments, including TRBV6-2 and TRBV6-3, could not be distinguished by the 87-base-pair reads and were therefore excluded. A later analysis found that TCR association rates varied across HLA loci, with DRB1 alleles showing the most associated TCRs and HLA-C alleles the fewest. Specific HLA alleles were associated with around 18,000 TCR beta sequences at a false discovery rate of 0.05 in a later analysis. A further reported finding was that TCR beta sequences accurately predicted the HLA-A and HLA-B alleles for most subjects in the first cohort. The study listed 150 to 200 TCR beta chains as associated with cytomegalovirus. A cluster of highly shared sequence variants was judged likely to be a technical artifact of the sequencing pipeline. A later analysis found that HLA-associated TCR beta chains were more clonally expanded and had lower generation probabilities than equally common non-associated chains. The authors suggested that the approach could potentially be generalized to other disease states and immunological phenotypes. The only immune exposure information available for the cohort was CMV serostatus. Cytomegalovirus status was reported to be diagnosed by the classifier with high specificity and sensitivity in both the original and validation cohorts. Assigning TCR associations to individual alleles was difficult when HLA alleles, especially DR and DQ, strongly co-occurred. In vitro tests confirmed that a few of the cytomegalovirus-associated TCR beta chains recognize cytomegalovirus antigens. In an earlier analysis of some 640 of the donors, most TCR beta V segments were observed in productive rearrangements about 87% or about 30% of the time, broadly matching IMGT annotations. Presence/absence analyses assumed roughly uniform sequencing depth across donors, an assumption that may not hold. V-gene and J-gene trimming of TCR beta chains was associated with a missense DCLRE1C variant in a later genetic analysis, and the association was replicated in an independent cohort.

The CDR3 runs 14 amino acids, cysteine and phenylalanine included. The CDR3 DNA has 42 bases and is translated from base 1. CDR1 and CDR2, per the germline V gene, are SGHAT and FQNNGV. V is clipped by 1 base and J by 9 bases, and the sequence between their germline boundaries is 13 bases long. Sequencing was done on a sample of PBMCs. This chain joins TRBV11-2 to TRBJ2-1, and perhaps TRBD2 as D gene, on 5 matching bases. The receptor was derived from a man aged 45 to 65 in good health and CMV-seropositive. CDR3 sequence: CASSLGRYAGEQFF. Read as DNA, the sequence is TGTGCCAGCAGCTTAGGTCGGTATGCGGGTGAGCAGTTCTTC.